A single sample gave rise to the 18 T cell receptor beta chains below, sequenced in a study of cytomegalovirus exposure and HLA in healthy donors. The PCR contained 60 Vbeta and 13 Jbeta primers. Sequencing was performed with immunoSEQ multiplex PCR; in TCRdb, only in-frame clones are kept and a portion is missing. The sample has 55,000 to 80,000 clones; 68% are singletons. The material sequenced was PBMCs. These receptor sequences come from a woman aged 25 to 39 in good health and CMV-seronegative.

The chain uses TRBV7-6 and TRBJ2-5, with 9 positions matching TRBD1. Germline CDR1 is SGHVS and CDR2 is FNYEAQ. V lost 8 bases, J lost 4 bases, and 14 bases stayed unmatched. The CDR3 has 16 residues. CDR3 nucleotide sequence: TGTGCCAGCGCCTCTTACGGGACAGGGTTTATAGAGACCCAGTACTTC. Translation gives CASASYGTGFIETQYF.

V and J are TRBV5-8 and TRBJ1-5; perhaps TRBD1 as D (6 bases). Trimming took off 5 bases at V and 4 bases at J, with 22 bases between the two ends. The germline CDR1 and CDR2 sequences are SGHTS and YDEGEE. The CDR3 length is 17 residues. This chain's CDR3 is CASSPGTYGGENQPQHF. In nucleotides, the CDR3 is TGTGCCAGCAGTCCGGGCACATATGGGGGCGAAAATCAGCCCCAGCATTTT.

CDR3 sequence: CASSQDLWDRANEQFF. CDR3 coding DNA: TGCGCCAGCAGCCAAGATCTTTGGGACAGGGCCAATGAGCAGTTCTTC. The rearrangement links TRBV4-1 to TRBJ2-1, with 9 bases fitting TRBD1. The trim removed 0 bases at V and 6 bases at J, leaving 6 bases unmatched. The length of the CDR3 is 16 residues. Germline V gene data show CDR1 as MGHRA and CDR2 as YSYEKL.

The V call is TRBV18, the J call TRBJ2-5, with TRBD2 matching 11 bases. Germline V CDR1 and CDR2: KGHSH, LQKENI. The CDR3 is 14 residues long. Trimming at V came to 3 bases and at J to 5 bases, leaving 2 bases not matched to a gene. Written as DNA, the CDR3 is TGTGCCAGCTCACCGAGGACTAGCGGGGAGACCCAGTACTTC. This encodes CASSPRTSGETQYF.

The V and J genes are TRBV4-3 and TRBJ2-5, with D possibly TRBD1 on 6 matching bases. The ends were cut back, 0 bases at V and 4 bases at J, with 12 bases in the middle. CDR1 and CDR2 from the germline V gene are LGHNA and YSLEER. This CDR3 is built from 15 residues. The CDR3 loop reads CASSQDRGRGETQYF. CDR3 nucleotide sequence: TGCGCCAGCAGCCAAGACAGGGGCAGGGGAGAGACCCAGTACTTC.

The V gene is TRBV28, the J gene TRBJ1-1; 11 bases line up with TRBD1. Looked up from germline, CDR1 is MDHEN and CDR2 is SYDVKM. V trimming: 5 bases; J trimming: 4 bases; junction bases outside the gene matches: 6. This CDR3 has 15 amino acids. The CDR3, as DNA: TGTGCCAGCAGTCCGCGGACAGGGGGCTTCACTGAAGCTTTCTTT. It translates to CASSPRTGGFTEAFF.

Concerning this clone: Germline is not matched at one junction end, which may reflect a read error. The chain links TRBV7-7 to TRBJ2-1; tentative D call: TRBD1 (6 bases). This CDR3 is 13 amino acids long. CDR1 is SSHAT, CDR2 FNYEAQ, per germline (reference sequence). The chain's CDR3 is CASSLQGASEQFF. The CDR3 bases are TGTGCTAGCAGCTTACAGGGTGCAAGTGAGCAGTTCTTC.

This clone came up once. CDR3 sequence (DNA): TGCGCCAGCAGCTACTCCTCGGGGTCCCAAAACATTCAGTACTTC. Its translation is CASSYSSGSQNIQYF. The chain carries TRBV4-1 and TRBJ2-4; possible D gene TRBD2, 5 bases. Germline V gives CDR1 MGHRA, CDR2 YSYEKL. This CDR3 contains 15 residues. Trimming took 5 bases from V and 5 from J, leaving 16 bases between them.

This chain connects TRBV25-1 to TRBJ1-1; D call uncertain. The CDR3 consists of 14 residues. V lost 7 bases to trimming and J lost 5 bases, with 17 bases between them. Germline V lookup: CDR1 MGHDK, CDR2 SYGVNS. CDR3 nucleotides: TGTGCCAGCACTGATAATAAACGGGGAACTGAAGCTTTCTTT. Protein: CASTDNKRGTEAFF.

This chain links TRBV2 with TRBJ1-2, with D unresolved. The CDR3 consists of 12 residues. V gave up 7 bases and J gave up 4 bases, with 10 bases separating them. Germline V CDR1 and CDR2: SNHLY, FYNNEI. In nucleotides, the CDR3 is TGTGCCAGCACCCCCGGGGTCTATGGCTACACCTTC. It yields the protein CASTPGVYGYTF. The entire variable domain, with the rest obtained from reference TRBV2 and TRBJ1-2, is as follows: EPEVTQTPSHQVTQMGQEVILRCVPISNHLYFYWYRQILGQKVEFLVSFYNNEISEKSEIFDDQFSVERPDGSNFTLKIRSTKLEDSAMYFCASTPGVYGYTFGSGTRLTVV.

Here the CDR3 reads CASSLGPAGGELFF. The DNA of the CDR3 is TGCGCCAGCAGCTTGGGTCCAGCGGGCGGGGAGCTGTTTTTT. The V call is TRBV5-1, the J call TRBJ2-2; perhaps TRBD2 as D (6 bases). Germline CDR1 reads SGHRS; CDR2 reads YFSETQ. The V end lost 0 bases, the J end lost 7 bases, and 10 bases lay between the germline ends. This CDR3 comprises 14 residues.

This rearrangement joins TRBV28 to TRBJ1-1; 7 bases are a match to TRBD1. CDR1 and CDR2 from the germline V gene are MDHEN and SYDVKM. The CDR3 runs 14 residues. The J segment lost 3 bases and the V segment lost 3 bases, leaving 4 bases of the junction unmatched. The CDR3: CASSLTGLYTEAFF. CDR3 DNA sequence: TGTGCCAGCAGTTTGACAGGGCTTTACACTGAAGCTTTCTTT.

The J gene is TRBJ2-7, the V gene TRBV30, with TRBD1 matching over 7 bases. The trim removed 1 base at V and 0 bases at J, leaving 6 bases unmatched. Per the germline V gene, CDR1 is GTSNPN and CDR2 is SVGIG (reference sequence). This CDR3 has 15 amino acids. The CDR3 nucleotides read TGTGCCTGGAGTGGGGACAGAACCTTCTCCTACGAGCAGTACTTC. Translated, it gives CAWSGDRTFSYEQYF.

This chain joins TRBV18 and TRBJ2-1; TRBD1 agrees at 7 bases. The CDR3 length is 15 residues. J gave up 1 base and V 0 bases, and 0 bases lay outside the gene matches. Germline loops: CDR1 KGHSH, CDR2 LQKENI. The CDR3 is CASSPPGQSYNEQFF. DNA for the CDR3: TGTGCCAGCTCACCACCGGGACAGTCCTACAATGAGCAGTTCTTC.

This clone was found a few times. The genes are TRBV18 and TRBJ1-5; no clear D. Per the germline V gene, CDR1 is KGHSH and CDR2 is LQKENI. CDR3 length equals 15 residues. V was cut by 2 bases and J by 1 base, with 9 bases left in between. DNA for the CDR3: TGTGCCAGCTCACCAGAGGGAAGAAGCAATCAGCCCCAGCATTTT. As protein: CASSPEGRSNQPQHF. Full variable domain (remainder filled in from reference TRBV18 and TRBJ1-5): NAGVMQNPRHLVRRRGQEARLRCSPMKGHSHVYWYRQLPEEGLKFMVYLQKENIIDESGMPKERFSAEFPKEGPSILRIQQVVRGDSAAYFCASSPEGRSNQPQHFGDGTRLSIL.

The V gene is TRBV6-5, the J gene TRBJ1-1; D gene uncertain. Germline values: CDR1 MNHEY, CDR2 SVGAGI. The V end lost 7 bases, the J end lost 5 bases, and 17 bases lay between the germline ends. The CDR3 is made up of 14 amino acids. CDR3 in amino acids: CASTPYVMSTEAFF. The CDR3 nucleotides read TGTGCCAGCACCCCGTATGTAATGAGTACTGAAGCTTTCTTT.

J is TRBJ1-2 and V is TRBV29-1; the match to TRBD1 covers 9 bases. This CDR3 is built from 13 residues. J gave up 1 base and V 4 bases, and 1 base lay outside the gene matches. Germline CDR1 reads SQVTM; CDR2 reads ANQGSEA. Here the CDR3 reads CSVGTGDNYGYTF. The CDR3 DNA follows: TGCAGCGTTGGGACAGGGGATAACTATGGCTACACCTTC.

The chain employs TRBV6-4 and TRBJ1-1; TRBD1 is a possible D gene (6 bases). V dropped 0 bases and J dropped 0 bases, with 14 bases sitting between them. CDR1 is MRHNA, CDR2 SNTAGT, per germline. This CDR3 has 17 residues. The CDR3 coding sequence is TGTGCCAGCAGTGACTCGAGGGGGAACCCCATGAACACTGAAGCTTTCTTT. Protein: CASSDSRGNPMNTEAFF.